These 28 T cell receptor beta chains were all obtained from the same sample, sequenced in a study of control samples from healthy donors and cancer patients. TCRdb's table, derived via immunoSEQ multiplex PCR, lists solely in-frame clones and lacks some. The sample has roughly 160,000 clones; 95% to 96% are singletons. Sequencing was done on a sample of blood. Receptor source: a woman in her thirties in good health.

The J gene is TRBJ2-2, the V gene TRBV3-1 (or the pseudogene TRBV3-2), with 7 bases identical to TRBD1. With 7 bases clipped from V and 4 bases from J, the junction kept 9 bases outside the gene matches. Per germline, CDR1 LGHDT and CDR2 YNNKEL (reference sequence). The CDR3 length is 15 residues. CDR3 sequence reads: CASNTGQTITGELFF. The CDR3 DNA follows: TGTGCCAGCAACACGGGACAGACCATCACCGGGGAGCTGTTTTTT.

The V call is TRBV2, the J call TRBJ1-2, with D hard to call. CDR3 length: 14 amino acids. The germline CDR1 and CDR2 sequences are SNHLY and FYNNEI. V was shortened by 7 bases and J by 0 bases, with 12 bases between the two germline ends. CDR3 loop: CASNFDTSNYGYTF. The CDR3 nucleotides read TGTGCCAGCAATTTCGACACATCTAACTATGGCTACACCTTC.

On this clone itself: This sample includes further DNA sequences coding for the same CDR3. The genes are TRBV3-1 (or the pseudogene TRBV3-2) and TRBJ2-7, with 11 bases lining up with TRBD1. V dropped 4 bases and J dropped 4; count of bases not matched to a gene: 3. This CDR3 contains 14 residues. CDR1 and CDR2 from the germline V gene are LGHDT and YNNKEL (reference sequence). CDR3 nucleotide sequence: TGTGCCAGCAGCCCAGGGACAGGGGGATACGAGCAGTACTTC. Amino acid sequence: CASSPGTGGYEQYF.

The V gene is TRBV10-3, the J gene TRBJ2-7; the match to TRBD2 covers 10 bases. With 5 bases clipped from V and 3 bases from J, the junction kept 7 bases outside the gene matches. From germline, CDR1 is ENHRY and CDR2 SYGVKD. The CDR3 runs to 15 residues. The CDR3 is CAISTTSGVNYEQYF. CDR3 bases: TGTGCCATCAGTACCACTAGCGGGGTTAACTACGAGCAGTACTTC.

The chain has TRBV30 and TRBJ1-1; D is perhaps TRBD1 (5 bases). Trimming took off 1 base at V and 4 bases at J, with 10 bases between the two ends. The CDR3 runs 13 residues. Germline-derived CDR1 and CDR2 are GTSNPN and SVGIG (reference sequence). The DNA of the CDR3 is TGTGCCTGGAGTGCTTCAGGGTTCACTGAAGCTTTCTTT. This sequence encodes CAWSASGFTEAFF.

V gene TRBV7-3 combines with J gene TRBJ2-1, with 9 bases that match TRBD1. The CDR3 sequence is 14 residues long. The ends lost 5 bases at V and 3 bases at J; junction bases unmatched: 2. CDR1 and CDR2 (germline): SGHTA, FQGTGA. CDR3 in DNA: TGTGCCAGCAGCCCGGGACAGGGCTACAATGAGCAGTTCTTC. The encoded protein is CASSPGQGYNEQFF.

The V and J genes are TRBV21-1 and TRBJ1-2. TRBV21-1 is reported as a pseudogene. This CDR3 contains 15 residues. The CDR3 nucleotides are TGTGCCAGCATCCACTTGCAGGGAGCTAACTATGGCTACACCTTC. Translation gives CASIHLQGANYGYTF.

The J gene is TRBJ2-3, the V gene TRBV5-4; the match to TRBD2 covers 7 bases. Losses at the gene ends were 3 bases for V and 0 bases for J; bases not matched to a gene: 4. Looked up from germline, CDR1 is SGHNT and CDR2 is YYREEE (reference sequence). This CDR3 has 15 amino acids. This CDR3 reads CASSYSGSSTDTQYF. CDR3 nucleotide sequence: TGTGCCAGCAGCTATAGCGGGTCTAGCACAGATACGCAGTATTTT.

The chain links TRBV28 to TRBJ1-1; possible D gene TRBD1, 5 bases. The ends were cut back, 6 bases at V and 8 bases at J, with 19 bases in the middle. There are 14 residues in the CDR3. Germline V gene data show CDR1 as MDHEN and CDR2 as SYDVKM. Here the CDR3 reads CASSPPGGVREAFF. CDR3 nucleotide sequence: TGTGCCAGCAGCCCCCCGGGAGGGGTCCGCGAAGCTTTCTTT.

This clone showed up just once. The chain recombines TRBV27 with TRBJ1-6, with D unclear. The CDR3 runs 19 residues. Trimming shortened V by 1 base and J by 0 bases, and 16 bases separated the two germline ends. The V gene's germline CDR1 is MNHEY and CDR2 SMNVEV (reference sequence). CDR3 in DNA: TGTGCCAGCAGTTTATGGGTCCCTGGACCTAGCTCCTATAATTCACCCCTCCACTTT. It translates to CASSLWVPGPSSYNSPLHF.

The chain is built from TRBV6-5 and TRBJ1-1, with D uncertain. Trimming removed 2 bases from V and 13 bases from J, with 14 bases in between. CDR3 length: 12 amino acids. Germline V gene sequence: CDR1 MNHEY, CDR2 SVGAGI. The CDR3 nucleotides read TGTGCCAGCAGTTACGACGGCCGTCTAAGTTTCTTT. Protein product: CASSYDGRLSFF.

Remarks on this clone: Other nucleotide sequences from this sample produce the same CDR3. This chain uses TRBV5-1 with TRBJ1-1; D call uncertain. The ends were cut back, 4 bases at V and 2 bases at J, with 6 bases in the middle. CDR1 and CDR2 (germline): SGHRS, YFSETQ. This CDR3 contains 12 residues. CDR3 residues: CASSRVNTEAFF. As DNA, the CDR3 is TGCGCCAGCAGCCGTGTAAACACTGAAGCTTTCTTT. Complete variable domain (other parts from reference TRBV5-1 and TRBJ1-1): KAGVTQTPRYLIKTRGQQVTLSCSPISGHRSVSWYQQTPGQGLQFLFEYFSETQRNKGNFPGRFSGRQFSNSRSEMNVSTLELGDSALYLCASSRVNTEAFFGQGTRLTVV.

CDR3 residues: CASSLAGGPGELFF. The CDR3 DNA reads as TGCGCCAGCAGCTTGGCAGGGGGTCCCGGGGAGCTGTTTTTT. The rearrangement joins TRBV5-1 to TRBJ2-2, with 7 bases matching TRBD1. The CDR3 consists of 14 residues. Losses at the gene ends were 0 bases for V and 6 bases for J; bases not matched to a gene: 2. Germline CDR1 is SGHRS and CDR2 is YFSETQ.

J is TRBJ1-2 and V is TRBV14; no clear D. The CDR3 length is 12 residues. Trimming took 1 base from V and 2 from J, leaving 2 bases between them. CDR1 and CDR2 (germline): SGHDN, FVKESK. CDR3 sequence: CASSQGNYGYTF. The CDR3 DNA follows: TGTGCCAGCAGCCAAGGGAACTATGGCTACACCTTC.

The V call is TRBV2, the J call TRBJ2-2; D might be TRBD2 (6 bases). The germline CDR1 and CDR2 sequences are SNHLY and FYNNEI. The CDR3 contains 14 residues. V was clipped by 8 bases and J by 2 bases, with 12 bases between them. CDR3 loop: CASRIADNTGELFF. CDR3 nucleotide sequence: TGTGCCAGCCGAATAGCGGATAACACCGGGGAGCTGTTTTTT.

The rearrangement links TRBV15 to TRBJ2-2, with D perhaps TRBD2 (5 bases). Trimming took off 0 bases at V and 6 bases at J, with 14 bases between the two ends. CDR3 size: 16 residues. CDR1 is LNHNV, CDR2 YYDKDF, per germline (reference sequence). CDR3 residues: CATSRDLEVAAGELFF. The CDR3 DNA sequence: TGTGCCACCAGCAGAGATCTGGAGGTCGCGGCCGGGGAGCTGTTTTTT.

The chain employs TRBV11-3 and TRBJ1-1, with a possible D match to TRBD1 (6 bases). Per germline, CDR1 SGHNT and CDR2 YENEEA. Between the trimmed V and J ends, which lost 6 bases and 0 bases, there was a span of 11 bases. The CDR3 spans 14 residues. CDR3 DNA: TGTGCCAGCAGTCAAGGGGGTCTGAACACTGAAGCTTTCTTT. Its protein product is CASSQGGLNTEAFF. Full variable domain (remainder filled in from reference TRBV11-3 and TRBJ1-1): EAGVVQSPRYKIIEKKQPVAFWCNPISGHNTLYWYLQNLGQGPELLIRYENEEAVDDSQLPKDRFSAERLKGVDSTLKIQPAELGDSAVYLCASSQGGLNTEAFFGQGTRLTVV.

The chain uses TRBV5-6 and TRBJ1-2; a weak D match, TRBD1 (5 bases). V shed 6 bases and J shed 4 bases, with 16 bases lying between them. Germline CDR1 is SGHDT and CDR2 is YYEEEE. The CDR3 is made up of 14 amino acids. CDR3 in DNA: TGTGCCAGCACCCCGACCGGGACCAGCTATGGCTACACCTTC. Its protein is CASTPTGTSYGYTF.

This rearrangement joins TRBV28 to TRBJ2-7; D is unresolved. Per germline, CDR1 MDHEN and CDR2 SYDVKM. V was clipped by 4 bases and J by 2 bases, with 12 bases between them. The CDR3 has 14 residues. This CDR3 is CASSSYKAPYEQYF. CDR3 coding DNA: TGTGCCAGCAGTTCTTATAAGGCCCCCTACGAGCAGTACTTC. Variable domain in full (rest from reference TRBV28 and TRBJ2-7): DVKVTQSSRYLVKRTGEKVFLECVQDMDHENMFWYRQDPGLGLRLIYFSYDVKMKEKGDIPEGYSVSREKKERFSLILESASTNQTSMYLCASSSYKAPYEQYFGPGTRLTVT.

The rearrangement joins TRBV19 to TRBJ2-1, with a weak D call TRBD2 (6 bases). The CDR3 loop spans 14 amino acids. Germline V gene data show CDR1 as LNHDA and CDR2 as SQIVND (reference sequence). The V end was cut by 5 bases, the J end by 5 bases, with 13 bases between. Here the CDR3 DNA reads TGTGCCAGTAGTCTGGTGGGAGGTGACAATGAGCAGTTCTTC. Its protein product is CASSLVGGDNEQFF.

This chain links TRBV2 with TRBJ2-5; the match to TRBD2 covers 11 bases. V trimming: 5 bases; J trimming: 4 bases; junction bases outside the gene matches: 6. CDR3 length: 15 amino acids. CDR1 is SNHLY and CDR2 is FYNNEI in the germline V gene. The CDR3 DNA reads as TGTGCCAGCAGTCGACTAGCGGGGTTCGTAGAGACCCAGTACTTC. Its protein product is CASSRLAGFVETQYF.

This chain connects TRBV24-1 to TRBJ2-1; tentatively, D is TRBD1 (5 bases). Trimming removed 3 bases from V and 4 bases from J, with 15 bases in between. The CDR3 is made up of 16 amino acids. Germline V gives CDR1 KGHDR, CDR2 SFDVKD. The CDR3 region has the DNA TGTGCCACCAGTGATAGGCAGGGCATAATGTACAATGAGCAGTTCTTC. This gives the protein CATSDRQGIMYNEQFF.

The CDR3 sequence is CASSQVSSPRGESYNEQFF. The CDR3 DNA reads as TGTGCCAGCAGCCAAGTCTCATCTCCCCGGGGGGAATCCTACAATGAGCAGTTCTTC. The genes are TRBV3-1 (or the pseudogene TRBV3-2) and TRBJ2-1, with 7 nucleotides matching TRBD2. Looked up from germline, CDR1 is LGHDT and CDR2 is YNNKEL (reference sequence). Germline trimming cut 1 base from V and 1 base from J; bases unmatched to any gene: 13. The CDR3 has 19 amino acids.

The V and J genes are TRBV5-1 and TRBJ1-2, with unresolved D. In germline, CDR1 is SGHRS, CDR2 YFSETQ. The CDR3 consists of 15 residues. Trimming shortened V by 4 bases and J by 0 bases, and 13 bases separated the two germline ends. The CDR3 region is CASSRAETSNYGYTF. As DNA, the CDR3 is TGCGCCAGCAGCCGGGCAGAGACTTCTAACTATGGCTACACCTTC.

The chain links TRBV3-1 (or the pseudogene TRBV3-2) to TRBJ2-3, with D tentatively TRBD1 (6 bases). The V end lost 4 bases, the J end lost 0 bases, and 11 bases lay between the germline ends. This CDR3 comprises 15 residues. Germline loops: CDR1 LGHDT, CDR2 YNNKEL (reference sequence). CDR3 in amino acids: CASSRGHTSTDTQYF. The CDR3 bases are TGTGCCAGCAGCCGGGGGCACACCAGCACAGATACGCAGTATTTT.

The gene calls are TRBV24-1 and TRBJ2-2, with TRBD1 matching over 7 bases. This CDR3 region has 22 residues. The germline V gene encodes CDR1 KGHDR and CDR2 SFDVKD. With V trimmed by 6 bases and J by 4 bases, 28 bases remained unmatched. CDR3 sequence: CATSLKWGGTDSTGRITGELFF. Written as DNA, the CDR3 is TGTGCCACCAGTCTAAAGTGGGGTGGGACAGACTCTACGGGACGTATCACCGGGGAGCTGTTTTTT.

The chain employs TRBV30 and TRBJ2-7, with D maybe TRBD2 (6 bases). Germline V gives CDR1 GTSNPN, CDR2 SVGIG (reference sequence). Trimming pared 3 bases from V and 4 bases from J, leaving 16 bases between. The CDR3 is 14 amino acids. DNA for the CDR3: TGTGCCTGGAGCCCCGGGAGTGAAGGTTACGAGCAGTACTTC. Translation gives CAWSPGSEGYEQYF. The full variable domain, with the rest looked up from reference TRBV30 and TRBJ2-7, is SQTIHQWPATLVQPVGSPLSLECTVEGTSNPNLYWYRQAAGRGLQLLFYSVGIGQISSEVPQNLSASRPQDRQFILSSKKLLLSDSGFYLCAWSPGSEGYEQYFGPGTRLTVT.

The chain is built from TRBV6-5 and TRBJ2-3, with a tentative D call TRBD2 (7 bases). Between the trimmed V and J ends, which lost 3 bases and 4 bases, there was a span of 14 bases. The CDR3 length is 15 residues. Germline values: CDR1 MNHEY, CDR2 SVGAGI. The CDR3 region is CASSYTGGGADTQYF. The CDR3 DNA sequence: TGTGCCAGCAGTTATACGGGGGGCGGCGCAGATACGCAGTATTTT.